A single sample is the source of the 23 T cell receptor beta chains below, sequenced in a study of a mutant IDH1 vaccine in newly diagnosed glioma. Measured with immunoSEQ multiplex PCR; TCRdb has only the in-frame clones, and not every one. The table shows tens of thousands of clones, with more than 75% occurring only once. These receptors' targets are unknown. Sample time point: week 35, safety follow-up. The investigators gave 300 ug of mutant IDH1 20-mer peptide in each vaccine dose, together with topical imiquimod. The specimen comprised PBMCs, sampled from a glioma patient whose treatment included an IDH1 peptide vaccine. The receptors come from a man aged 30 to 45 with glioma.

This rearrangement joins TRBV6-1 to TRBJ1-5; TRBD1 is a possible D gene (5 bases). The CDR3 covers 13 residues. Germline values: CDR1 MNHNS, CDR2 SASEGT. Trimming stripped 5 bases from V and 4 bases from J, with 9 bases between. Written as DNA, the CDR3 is TGTGCCAGCAGTAAGGAGGGGAATCAGCCCCAGCATTTT. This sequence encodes CASSKEGNQPQHF.

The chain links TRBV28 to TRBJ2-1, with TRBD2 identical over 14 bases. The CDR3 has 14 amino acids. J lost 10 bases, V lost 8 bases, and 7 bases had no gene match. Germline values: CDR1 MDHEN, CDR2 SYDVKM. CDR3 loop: CASARLAGGGEQFF. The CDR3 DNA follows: TGTGCCAGCGCCCGACTAGCGGGAGGGGGGGAGCAGTTCTTC.

The CDR3 loop is CASRGTGSGELFF. The CDR3 DNA is TGTGCCAGCAGGGGGACGGGGTCCGGGGAGCTGTTTTTT. The chain has TRBV2 and TRBJ2-2; D tentatively reads TRBD1 or TRBD2 (5 bases each). Trimming pared 6 bases from V and 6 bases from J, leaving 11 bases between. The CDR3 has 13 amino acids. From germline, CDR1 is SNHLY and CDR2 FYNNEI.

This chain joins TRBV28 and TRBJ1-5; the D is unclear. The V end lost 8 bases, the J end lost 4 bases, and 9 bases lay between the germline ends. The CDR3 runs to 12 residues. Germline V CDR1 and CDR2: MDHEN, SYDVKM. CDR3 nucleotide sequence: TGTGCCAGCGGAAGATCGAATCAGCCCCAGCATTTT. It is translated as CASGRSNQPQHF.

The CDR3 sequence is CASSPTPMTGRNTEAFF. CDR3 nucleotides: TGTGCCAGCTCACCGACCCCAATGACAGGACGAAACACTGAAGCTTTCTTT. V is TRBV18 and J is TRBJ1-1, with a weak D call TRBD1 (6 bases). Germline V gene sequence: CDR1 KGHSH, CDR2 LQKENI. Trimming left V 3 bases short and J 2 bases short, with 19 bases between. This CDR3 contains 17 residues.

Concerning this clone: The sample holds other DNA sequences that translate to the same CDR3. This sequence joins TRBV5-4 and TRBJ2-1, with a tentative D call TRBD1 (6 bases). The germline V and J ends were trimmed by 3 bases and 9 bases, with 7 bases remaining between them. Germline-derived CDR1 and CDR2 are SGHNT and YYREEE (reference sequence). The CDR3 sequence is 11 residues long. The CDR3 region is CASSSGAEQFF. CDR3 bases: TGTGCCAGCAGCTCAGGGGCTGAGCAGTTCTTC.

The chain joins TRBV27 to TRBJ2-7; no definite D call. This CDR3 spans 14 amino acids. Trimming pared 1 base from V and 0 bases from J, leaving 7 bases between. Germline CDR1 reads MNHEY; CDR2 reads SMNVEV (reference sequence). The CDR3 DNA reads TGTGCCAGCAGTTTATGGTACAACTCCTACGAGCAGTACTTC. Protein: CASSLWYNSYEQYF.

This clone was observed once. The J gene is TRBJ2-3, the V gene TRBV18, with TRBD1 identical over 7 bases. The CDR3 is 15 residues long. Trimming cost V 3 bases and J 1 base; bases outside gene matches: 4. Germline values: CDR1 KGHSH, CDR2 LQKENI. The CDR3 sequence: CASSPTGSGTDTQYF. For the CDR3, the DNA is TGTGCCAGCTCACCGACAGGGAGCGGCACAGATACGCAGTATTTT.

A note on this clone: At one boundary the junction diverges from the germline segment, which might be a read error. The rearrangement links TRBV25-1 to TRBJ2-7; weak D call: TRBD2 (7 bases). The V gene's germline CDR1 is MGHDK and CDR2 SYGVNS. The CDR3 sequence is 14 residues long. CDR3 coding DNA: TGTGCCAGCAGTGTGGAAGGGGGGGCCTACGGGCAGTACTTC. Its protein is CASSVEGGAYGQYF.

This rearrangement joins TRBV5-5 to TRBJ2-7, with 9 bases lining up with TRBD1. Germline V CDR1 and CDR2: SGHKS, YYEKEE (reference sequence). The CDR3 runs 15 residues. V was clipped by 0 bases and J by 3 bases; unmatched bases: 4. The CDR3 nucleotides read TGTGCCAGCAGCTTGGTGGGACAGGGTCTCTACGAGCAGTACTTC. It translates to CASSLVGQGLYEQYF.

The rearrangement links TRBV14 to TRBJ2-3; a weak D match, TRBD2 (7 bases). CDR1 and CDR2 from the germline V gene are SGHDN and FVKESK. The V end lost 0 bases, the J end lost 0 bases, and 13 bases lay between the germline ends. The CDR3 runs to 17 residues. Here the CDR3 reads CASSQDEAGASTDTQYF. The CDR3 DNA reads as TGTGCCAGCAGCCAAGATGAGGCGGGGGCTAGCACAGATACGCAGTATTTT.

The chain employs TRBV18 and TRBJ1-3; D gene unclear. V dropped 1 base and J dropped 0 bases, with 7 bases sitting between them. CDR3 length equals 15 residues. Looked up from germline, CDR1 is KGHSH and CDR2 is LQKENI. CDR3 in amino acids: CASSPQTSSGNTIYF. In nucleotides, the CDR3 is TGTGCCAGCTCACCACAGACTAGCTCTGGAAACACCATATATTTT.

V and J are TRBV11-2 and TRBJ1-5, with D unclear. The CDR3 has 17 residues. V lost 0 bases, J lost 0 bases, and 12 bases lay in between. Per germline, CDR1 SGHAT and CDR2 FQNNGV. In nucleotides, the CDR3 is TGTGCCAGCAGCTTAGATGGTCAGCCCAATAGCAATCAGCCCCAGCATTTT. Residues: CASSLDGQPNSNQPQHF.

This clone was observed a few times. CDR3 bases: TGTGCCATCAGTCCAGAGGCGAACACTGAAGCTTTCTTT. Its protein is CAISPEANTEAFF. The V and J genes are TRBV10-3 and TRBJ1-1; D ambiguous. This CDR3 is built from 13 residues. Germline V gene lookup returns CDR1 ENHRY and CDR2 SYGVKD. Trimming stripped 5 bases from V and 1 base from J, with 8 bases between.

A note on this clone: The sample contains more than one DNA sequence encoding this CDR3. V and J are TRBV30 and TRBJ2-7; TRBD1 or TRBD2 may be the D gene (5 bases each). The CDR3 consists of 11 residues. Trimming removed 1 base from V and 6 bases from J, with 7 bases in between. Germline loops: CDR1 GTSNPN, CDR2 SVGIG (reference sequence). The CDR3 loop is CAWSEGSEQYF. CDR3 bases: TGTGCCTGGAGTGAGGGGAGCGAGCAGTACTTC.

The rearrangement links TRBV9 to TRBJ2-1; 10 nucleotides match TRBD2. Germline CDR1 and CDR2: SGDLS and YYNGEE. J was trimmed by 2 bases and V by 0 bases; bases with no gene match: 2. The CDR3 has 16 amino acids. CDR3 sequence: CASSVGGLATYNEQFF. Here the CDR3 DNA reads TGTGCCAGCAGCGTAGGGGGACTAGCGACCTACAATGAGCAGTTCTTC.

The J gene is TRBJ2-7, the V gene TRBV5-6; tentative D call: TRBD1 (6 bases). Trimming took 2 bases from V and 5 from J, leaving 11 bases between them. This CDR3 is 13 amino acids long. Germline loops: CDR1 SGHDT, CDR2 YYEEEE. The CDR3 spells CASSFRGLDEQYF. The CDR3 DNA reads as TGTGCCAGCAGCTTCAGGGGATTGGACGAGCAGTACTTC.

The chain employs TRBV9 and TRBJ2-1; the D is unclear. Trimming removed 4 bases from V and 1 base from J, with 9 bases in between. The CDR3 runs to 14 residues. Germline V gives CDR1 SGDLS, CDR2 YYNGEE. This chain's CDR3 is CASSPVGSYNEQFF. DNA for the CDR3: TGTGCCAGCAGCCCTGTAGGTTCCTACAATGAGCAGTTCTTC.

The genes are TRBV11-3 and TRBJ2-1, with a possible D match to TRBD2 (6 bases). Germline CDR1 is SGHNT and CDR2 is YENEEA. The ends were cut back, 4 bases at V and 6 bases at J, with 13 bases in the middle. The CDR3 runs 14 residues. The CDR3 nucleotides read TGTGCCAGCAGCTCCTACTCCGGGAGCAATGAGCAGTTCTTC. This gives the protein CASSSYSGSNEQFF.

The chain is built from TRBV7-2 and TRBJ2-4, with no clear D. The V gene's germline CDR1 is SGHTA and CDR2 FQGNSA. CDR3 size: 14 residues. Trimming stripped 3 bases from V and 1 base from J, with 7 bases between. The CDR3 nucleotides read TGTGCCAGCAGCTTGGGAAGGGCCAAAAACATTCAGTACTTC. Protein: CASSLGRAKNIQYF.

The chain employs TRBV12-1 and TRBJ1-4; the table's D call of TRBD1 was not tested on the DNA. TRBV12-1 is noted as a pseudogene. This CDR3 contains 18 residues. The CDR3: CASSFARQGEKTNEKLFF. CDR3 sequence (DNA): TGTGCCAGCAGCTTTGCGCGACAGGGGGAAAAAACTAATGAAAAACTGTTTTTT.

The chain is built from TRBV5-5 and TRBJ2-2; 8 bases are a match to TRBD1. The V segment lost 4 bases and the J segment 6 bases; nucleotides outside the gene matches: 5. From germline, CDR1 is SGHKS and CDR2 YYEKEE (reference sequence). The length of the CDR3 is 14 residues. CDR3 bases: TGTGCCAGCAGCCAGGGGGCGAATCCCGGGGAGCTGTTTTTT. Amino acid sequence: CASSQGANPGELFF.

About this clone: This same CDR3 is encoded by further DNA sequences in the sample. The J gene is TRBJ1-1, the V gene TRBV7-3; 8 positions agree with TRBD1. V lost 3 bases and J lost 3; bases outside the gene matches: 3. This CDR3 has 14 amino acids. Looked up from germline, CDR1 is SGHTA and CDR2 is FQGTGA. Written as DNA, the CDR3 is TGTGCCAGCAGCTTGACAGGGGCGGACACTGAAGCTTTCTTT. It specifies CASSLTGADTEAFF.